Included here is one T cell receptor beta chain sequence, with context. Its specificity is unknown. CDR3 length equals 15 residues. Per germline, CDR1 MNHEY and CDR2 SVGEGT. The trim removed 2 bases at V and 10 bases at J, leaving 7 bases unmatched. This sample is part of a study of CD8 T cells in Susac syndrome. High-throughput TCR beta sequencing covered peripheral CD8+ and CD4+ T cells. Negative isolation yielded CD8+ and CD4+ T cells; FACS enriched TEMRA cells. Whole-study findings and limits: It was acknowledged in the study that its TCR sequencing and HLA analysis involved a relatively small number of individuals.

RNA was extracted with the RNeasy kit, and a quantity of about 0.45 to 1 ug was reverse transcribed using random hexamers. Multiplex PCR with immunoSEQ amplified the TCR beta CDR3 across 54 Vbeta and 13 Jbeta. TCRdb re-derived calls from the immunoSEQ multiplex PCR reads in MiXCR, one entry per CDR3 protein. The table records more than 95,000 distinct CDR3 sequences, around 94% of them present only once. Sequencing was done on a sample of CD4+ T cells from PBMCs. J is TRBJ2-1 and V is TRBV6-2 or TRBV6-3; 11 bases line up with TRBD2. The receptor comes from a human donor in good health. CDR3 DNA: TGTGCCAGCAGTTACCGAACTAGCGGGAGTTGGGAGCAGTTCTTC. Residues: CASSYRTSGSWEQFF.